The present T cell receptor (beta chain) was sequenced within a study of early T cells in non-severe SARS-CoV-2 infection. General observations from the study: Clonotype matching in VDJdb favored anti-spike CD8 responses and did not capture private and CD4 specificities.

The CDR3 contains 13 residues. Germline V gene lookup returns CDR1 MNHNY and CDR2 SVGAGI (reference sequence). V dropped 6 bases and J dropped 2 bases, with 11 bases sitting between them. A note on this clonotype: Its matching antigen is unknown.

TCRdb itself ran the 5' RACE reads through MiXCR, one entry per CDR3 protein. The data hold 70,000 to 90,000 distinct CDR3 sequences, with about 10% observed a single time. The chain carries TRBV6-6 and TRBJ2-7; D gene uncertain. This receptor was identified in an adult who was a healthcare worker with PCR-confirmed SARS-CoV-2 infection or an uninfected control (not recorded which). Sequencing used whole blood, obtained at baseline. CDR3 DNA: TGTGCCAGCAGCCCCCGCACTACCTACGAGCAGTACTTC. Residues: CASSPRTTYEQYF.